These 16 T cell receptor beta chains share one sample of origin, sequenced in a study of T-cell memory formation after mild COVID-19. One entry per CDR3 protein, called by TCRdb with MiXCR from the 5' RACE reads. This sample yields about 260,000 distinct CDR3 sequences, of which about 17% are seen a single time; more than 20% belongs to the top ten. Sequenced sample: PBMCs or a T cell subset sorted from them (not recorded which). All receptors derive from a man in his late teens or twenties who had mild COVID-19 (a few samples of this study predate the infection). Cell type and time point are not known.

The genes are TRBV7-6 and TRBJ2-1; D is tentatively TRBD1 or TRBD2 (6 bases each). The CDR3 loop spans 14 amino acids. The germline V gene encodes CDR1 SGHVS and CDR2 FNYEAQ. V lost 4 bases and J 6 bases, leaving 13 bases between the germline ends. CDR3 region: CASSWGATLNEQFF. The CDR3, as DNA: TGTGCCAGCAGCTGGGGGGCAACCCTCAATGAGCAGTTCTTC.

This clonotype was recorded many times. V and J are TRBV27 and TRBJ2-2; tentative D call: TRBD2 (6 bases). This CDR3 has 14 amino acids. With 3 bases removed from V and 4 bases from J, the gap between germline ends came to 9 bases. Germline V lookup: CDR1 MNHEY, CDR2 SMNVEV (reference sequence). CDR3 nucleotides: TGTGCCAGCAGTTTCCCCGGGGGCACCGGGGAGCTGTTTTTT. It encodes CASSFPGGTGELFF.

The V and J genes are TRBV5-5 and TRBJ1-5; D is ambiguous. There are 15 residues in the CDR3. Trimming removed 1 base from V and 0 bases from J, with 8 bases in between. Germline V lookup: CDR1 SGHKS, CDR2 YYEKEE (reference sequence). The CDR3 region is CASSLTPDSNQPQHF. The DNA of the CDR3 is TGTGCCAGCAGCTTGACCCCGGATAGCAATCAGCCCCAGCATTTT.

V gene TRBV12-3 or TRBV12-4 combines with J gene TRBJ2-7, with 8 nucleotides matching TRBD1. Germline trimming cut 3 bases from V and 6 bases from J; bases unmatched to any gene: 7. The CDR3 is 14 residues long. The CDR3 coding sequence is TGTGCCAGCAGTTTGGCGGACAGGGCCCGCGAGCAGTACTTC. It yields the protein CASSLADRAREQYF.

The J gene is TRBJ1-1, the V gene TRBV4-1; 9 nucleotides line up with TRBD1. The CDR3 is 15 residues long. Germline CDR1 reads MGHRA; CDR2 reads YSYEKL. V lost 5 bases and J lost 0; bases outside the gene matches: 4. This CDR3 reads CASSTRQGVNTEAFF. The CDR3 DNA sequence: TGCGCCAGCAGCACGAGACAGGGGGTGAACACTGAAGCTTTCTTT.

The V call is TRBV4-1, the J call TRBJ2-1, with a possible D match to TRBD2 (5 bases). The CDR3 length is 13 residues. The V end was cut by 2 bases, the J end by 9 bases, with 11 bases between. The germline V gene has CDR1 MGHRA and CDR2 YSYEKL. The CDR3 is CASSQRGIGEQFF. CDR3 in DNA: TGCGCCAGCAGCCAACGGGGAATAGGTGAGCAGTTCTTC.

The rearrangement joins TRBV7-2 to TRBJ2-3, with TRBD2 matching over 12 bases. Unmatched junction bases numbered 12, after V lost 1 base and J lost 4 bases. CDR1 and CDR2 (germline): SGHTA, FQGNSA. The length of the CDR3 is 19 residues. CDR3 DNA: TGTGCCAGCAGCTTAGGAATCCCGCTAGCGGGGGGGCGGGCAGATACGCAGTATTTT. Protein: CASSLGIPLAGGRADTQYF.

A few counts support this clonotype. The chain is built from TRBV7-2 and TRBJ2-5; 8 bases match TRBD1. The CDR3 sequence is 15 residues long. Trimming at V came to 5 bases and at J to 1 base, leaving 6 bases not matched to a gene. Per the germline V gene, CDR1 is SGHTA and CDR2 is FQGNSA. This chain's CDR3 is CASSLGTGLQETQYF. The DNA for the CDR3 is TGTGCCAGCAGCCTCGGGACAGGCCTCCAAGAGACCCAGTACTTC.

The CDR3 sequence is CASSLRGAGGQDTQYF. CDR3 sequence (DNA): TGCGCCAGCAGCCTGAGGGGAGCGGGGGGGCAGGATACGCAGTATTTT. The chain is built from TRBV5-1 and TRBJ2-3; TRBD2 agrees at 10 bases. V was clipped by 4 bases and J by 6 bases; unmatched bases: 11. Germline CDR1 SGHRS, CDR2 YFSETQ. CDR3 length equals 16 residues.

In its sample, this clonotype was seen many times. CDR3 sequence reads: CASSPDPGTNTGELFF. In DNA form, the CDR3 reads TGTGCCAGCAGCCCAGACCCGGGGACGAACACCGGGGAGCTGTTTTTT. The chain has TRBV7-2 and TRBJ2-2; TRBD2 is a possible D gene (5 bases). CDR1 and CDR2 from the germline V gene are SGHTA and FQGNSA. CDR3 size: 16 residues. V was shortened by 5 bases and J by 0 bases, with 13 bases between the two germline ends.

This chain links TRBV4-3 with TRBJ2-3; a possible D gene is TRBD1 (6 bases). Germline CDR1 is LGHNA and CDR2 is YSLEER. This CDR3 spans 13 amino acids. The V gene lost 1 base and the J gene lost 12 bases, with 14 bases spanning the gap. The CDR3 DNA is TGCGCCAGCAGCCAAGTAAGAGGACAGACACAGTATTTT. As protein: CASSQVRGQTQYF.

This clonotype was counted ten times or more. This chain uses TRBV29-1 with TRBJ2-4; D is undetermined. Trimming pared 0 bases from V and 6 bases from J, leaving 15 bases between. CDR1 is SQVTM and CDR2 is ANQGSEA in the germline V gene. This CDR3 contains 15 residues. The CDR3 DNA sequence: TGCAGCGTTGAAGATCAAGACACTTGGCGAAACATTCAGTACTTC. Translation gives CSVEDQDTWRNIQYF.

This clonotype showed up just a few times. The chain links TRBV13 to TRBJ2-7, with a weak D call TRBD2 (6 bases). The length of the CDR3 is 15 residues. Germline loops: CDR1 PRHDT, CDR2 FYEKMQ (reference sequence). Trimming took 0 bases from V and 2 from J, leaving 11 bases between them. The CDR3 sequence is CASSLGLGGAYEQYV. In DNA, the CDR3 is TGTGCCAGCAGCTTAGGCCTCGGCGGGGCCTACGAGCAGTACGTC.

This clonotype has only a few counts. The chain links TRBV7-9 to TRBJ2-5, with 7 bases identical to TRBD2. V was pared by 3 bases and J by 2 bases, with 3 bases of the junction left unmatched. CDR3 size: 14 residues. Germline V gene lookup returns CDR1 SEHNR and CDR2 FQNEAQ (reference sequence). The CDR3, as DNA: TGTGCCAGCAGCTTTTTTAGCGGGCAAGAGACCCAGTACTTC. Translation gives CASSFFSGQETQYF.

In its sample, this clonotype was seen a few times. CDR3 DNA: TGTGCCAGCAGTTACCAGGGTTCGGCAGATACGCAGTATTTT. As protein: CASSYQGSADTQYF. The rearrangement joins TRBV6-2 or TRBV6-3 to TRBJ2-3, with D possibly TRBD1 on 5 matching bases. Germline V gene sequence: CDR1 MNHEY, CDR2 SVGEGT. CDR3 length equals 14 residues. The V gene lost 2 bases and the J gene lost 4 bases, with 10 bases spanning the gap.

This clonotype was seen a few times. V is TRBV3-1 and J is TRBJ2-4, with a tentative D call TRBD1 (5 bases). The CDR3 totals 14 residues. V lost 2 bases to trimming and J lost 2 bases, with 7 bases between them. CDR1 and CDR2 from the germline V gene are LGHDT and YNNKEL (reference sequence). CDR3 region: CASSQQGTKNIQYF. In DNA, the CDR3 is TGTGCCAGCAGCCAACAGGGAACCAAAAACATTCAGTACTTC.